This T cell receptor (beta chain) derives from a study of cytomegalovirus exposure and HLA in healthy donors (dated by TCRdb to 2015 to 2018). Describing the broader study: In an earlier analysis of some 610 of the donors, 276 Gb of sequence data and approximately 120 million unique TCR beta sequences from roughly 190 million T cells were reported. An early release that covered some 630 HLA-typed donors contained approximately 300 gigabases of sequencing data and tens of millions of unique TCR sequences. The genetic ancestry cluster associated with self-reported Caucasian donors included about 81% of the roughly 400 genotyped donors. The aim of the study was to test whether cataloging public T cell receptors could identify signatures of past pathogen exposure. The study profiled the T cell repertoires of under 700 subjects by immunosequencing and related them to cytomegalovirus serostatus. Besides the first cohort of roughly 640 subjects, a separate validation cohort made up of 120 different subjects was used. To predict cytomegalovirus infection status, the study brought together high-throughput TCR immunosequencing, statistical association of individual TCRs with disease status, and machine learning. A later analysis re-examined previously published TCR beta repertoires from 500 to 700 donors and added high-resolution HLA genotyping to investigate patterns of TCR occurrence. Rather than drawing on any new phenotypic data, the later analysis identified candidate immune exposures from TCR beta sequences and the way those sequences occurred across donors. An earlier analysis of 587 of the donors applied high-throughput TCR beta sequencing to assess whether each TCR beta V gene segment acted as functional or pseudogenic. Donor age, sex, ethnicity and CMV serostatus were compiled alongside the repertoire data. A later genetic analysis took genome-wide SNP genotypes for about 65% of the roughly 670 donors and used that subset as a discovery cohort. Every discovery cohort repertoire had been produced on one sequencing platform. HLA typing included class I and class II loci at four-digit resolution. Typing coverage differed by locus: A, B, C, DRB1 and DQB1 were typed in roughly 620-630 donors, DQA1 in around 500, DPA1 in nearly 610, and DPB1 in just under 480. Roughly 5 DR-DQ haplotypes were handled as single units for association and clustering because linkage in the cohort was strong. Among 300 to 450 genotyped donors of the cohort, an average of about 240,000 unique TCR beta nucleotide sequences were sequenced per donor, around a sixth of them non-productive.

The V end loses 0 bases and the J end loses 2 bases, and a stretch of 11 bases separates them. The CDR3 numbers 15 residues from cysteine through phenylalanine. Just the 45-base CDR3 DNA is kept, in frame starting at base 1. Looking up the germline V gene yields CDR1 SGDLS and CDR2 YYNGEE. The library was obtained by the immunoSEQ multiplex PCR assay. For the multiplex PCR, a mixture combining 60 forward primers for TCR Vbeta segments and 13 reverse primers for TCR Jbeta segments was used. The CDR3 region of rearranged TCR beta genes was amplified from genomic DNA by a multiplex PCR assay. The Illumina HiSeq System was used to sequence the amplified TCR beta libraries as 87-base-pair reads. Processing in the source paper ran as follows. Across the roughly 640 repertoires, a later analysis counted some 80 million unique TCR beta chains, 8.5 million to 12 million of which were shared by at least two donors. A nearest-neighbor algorithm error-corrected the raw reads and collapsed the reads into unique sequences, merging closely related sequences to remove PCR and sequencing errors. Alignment of CDR3 sequences to IMGT reference sequences was used to assign V, D and J gene segments. For a sequence to be retained, at least a six-nucleotide match to both a V gene segment and a J gene segment was required. Rearrangements were called productive when the CDR3 lacked stop codons and stayed in frame with V and J; all others were non-productive. CDR3 was defined by IMGT convention, running from the second conserved V-encoded cysteine to the conserved J-encoded phenylalanine. The earlier analysis of approximately 500 of the donors excluded sequences that lacked an unambiguous match to a single V gene segment. In an earlier analysis of more than 500 of the donors, a V segment was called functional when productive rearrangements were above 56.7%, and segregating when the standard deviation between donors exceeded 5%. A statistical classification framework was built for diagnosing cytomegalovirus status from the catalog of TCR beta chain sequences. V and J gene assignment, in a later analysis, came from comparing TCR nucleotide sequences with IMGT/GENE-DB human TR gene sequences. Using the TCRdist pipeline, a later analysis assigned CDR3 sequences along with most-parsimonious VDJ recombination scenarios. In a later analysis, each TCR beta chain was defined by its CDR3 amino acid sequence together with its V-gene family, and reads lacking a unique V-gene family were excluded. A later analysis removed roughly 590 highly shared, low-generation-probability nucleotide sequences to deal with suspected cross-contamination and a sequencing artifact. For each public chain, a later analysis derived a clonal expansion index from normalized ranks of inferred template counts within each repertoire. In a later analysis, generation probabilities were computed with a VDJ recombination model fitted to out-of-frame rearrangements, and the resulting probabilities were checked against IGoR. Hypergeometric tests were used in a later analysis to score TCR-TCR, TCR-HLA and TCR-CMV co-occurrence, with a repertoire-size bias correction applied to the TCR pairs. False discovery rates were estimated in a later analysis by permuting HLA or CMV assignments 20 times. In a later analysis, co-occurring TCRs were grouped using DBSCAN, with TCRdist sequence similarity added in when clustering inside HLA-allele-positive subsets. Repertoires with fewer than 30,000 or more than 120,000 public chains were left out of co-occurrence clustering, as were five repertoires with anomalous nucleotide sharing. TCRdb obtained this table from immuneACCESS and retained in-frame rearrangements with V and J assigned. These tables miss some clones; where compared with another copy, unresolved V genes account for less than half of the shortfall, and the remainder is unexplained. V, J and clone size are those of that table, while D and trimming were read from the DNA. The sample table shows some 110,000 clones, and around 79% are seen once. 3.5% to 4% of the sample rests with the top ten.

The cohort consisted of 666 healthy bone marrow donors. All cohort members were sampled while nominally healthy, although unrecorded immune exposures were likely present. The donor was CMV seronegative and was included in the group of a few hundred seronegative cohort members. A peripheral blood sample was collected from each donor, and TCR beta sequencing was performed on peripheral blood mononuclear cells. Genomic DNA was extracted from the blood cell samples with the Qiagen DNeasy Blood Extraction Kit. Note on this clone: Its recognized antigen is unknown. No clone much larger than this one lies a single base away; base qualities are absent.

General conclusions and limits of the study: The study gave a list of under 200 TCR beta chains associated with cytomegalovirus. Because some donors lacked HLA typing at each locus, the association tests relied only on the typed subset. The presence/absence analyses assumed that sequencing depth was roughly uniform across donors, and that assumption may not be true. A few of the identified cytomegalovirus-associated TCR beta chains were confirmed in vitro to be specific for cytomegalovirus antigens. Most TCR sequences were observed very rarely across donors, whereas some public TCRs were present in many individuals. The classifier was reported to diagnose cytomegalovirus status with high specificity and sensitivity in both the original and validation cohorts. Approximately 16 rarely observed V segments, including chromosome 9 orphons, were excluded from the earlier analysis of about 610 of the donors because counts were too low. In a later genetic analysis, a missense DCLRE1C variant was associated with V-gene and J-gene trimming of TCR beta chains, and the association was replicated in an independent cohort. According to a later genetic analysis, donors in an Asian-associated ancestry cluster had fewer N-insertions in productive TCRs than the roughly 660-donor mean. Specific HLA alleles were associated with roughly 16,000 TCR beta sequences at a false discovery rate of 0.05 in a later analysis. In a later analysis, HLA-associated TCR beta chains showed more clonal expansion and lower generation probabilities than non-associated chains that were equally common. Immune exposure information for the cohort was limited to CMV serostatus. A further reported finding was that TCR beta sequences accurately predicted the HLA-A and HLA-B alleles for most subjects in the first cohort. Several of the top co-occurrence clusters appeared to be linked to parvovirus B19, influenza, CMV and Epstein-Barr virus, according to a later analysis. The cohort was sequenced for TCR beta chains only, and without alpha or paired-chain data the features that could be detected were limited. A cluster of highly shared sequence variants was judged likely to be a technical artifact of the sequencing pipeline. Some IMGT-functional V segments, including TRBV6-2 and TRBV6-3, could not be told apart with the 87-base-pair reads, so those segments were excluded. A later analysis found that TCR association rates varied across HLA loci, with DRB1 alleles showing the most associated TCRs and HLA-C alleles the fewest. Strong co-occurrence of HLA alleles, especially DR and DQ, made assigning TCR associations to individual alleles difficult. Linkage disequilibrium might explain the correlated functional status among segregating V segments, but an unknown experimental factor could not be excluded. An earlier analysis of 450 to 750 of the donors showed that most TCR beta V segments appeared in productive rearrangements either about 87% or about 30% of the time, which broadly matched IMGT annotations. It was suggested by the authors that the approach could potentially be generalized to other disease states and immunological phenotypes. A later analysis found that most CMV-associated TCR beta chains appeared HLA-restricted, with HLA associations seemingly driven largely by CMV exposure.

In this chain, TRBV9 is recombined with TRBJ1-1; possibly the D gene is TRBD1, per 5 matching bases. The sequenced sample was PBMCs. The receptor was derived from a man aged 60-69 years in good health and CMV-seronegative. DNA sequence: TGTGCCAGCAGCGTAGGATTGGGACTAAACACTGAAGCTTTCTTT. Its coded protein is CASSVGLGLNTEAFF.